The sequence of this T cell receptor beta chain was determined in a study of vaccination effects on CD4 cells after COVID-19. Across the study: The median interval between the second dose and post-vaccine sampling was 72 days.

Profiling relied on immunoSEQ multiplex PCR, and the TCRdb table lists in-frame clones only, not all of them. The data contain 20,000 to 30,000 clones, over 60% of them singletons. V lost 3 bases to trimming and J lost 5 bases; unmatched junction nucleotides: 7. The CDR3 runs 16 residues. Per germline, CDR1 KGHDR and CDR2 SFDVKD. ViraFEST used viral peptide pools to expand antigen-specific CD4+ T cells before sequencing. Upon completion of 10 to 11 days in culture, CD4+ T cells were isolated. Each participant was given two doses of one vaccine (BNT162b2 or mRNA-1273). Each culture had half its medium swapped for IL-2 medium on days 3 and 7. For this clone: Its antigen remains unidentified.

Whole-study results and caveats: There was marked clonal contraction among infection- and vaccine-induced clones late after vaccination.

The receptor's source is a human donor who received a COVID-19 vaccine. Some clones in this sample may be carry-over from other donors' samples. The chain employs TRBV24-1 and TRBJ1-1; 11 bases fit TRBD1. The sequencing here drew on CD4+ T cells from PBMCs cultured with SARS-CoV-2 spike peptides, taken after COVID-19 vaccination. CDR3 DNA sequence: TGTGCCACCAGTGATCCGGGACAGGGGGGAGGAACTGAAGCTTTCTTT. Translation: CATSDPGQGGGTEAFF.